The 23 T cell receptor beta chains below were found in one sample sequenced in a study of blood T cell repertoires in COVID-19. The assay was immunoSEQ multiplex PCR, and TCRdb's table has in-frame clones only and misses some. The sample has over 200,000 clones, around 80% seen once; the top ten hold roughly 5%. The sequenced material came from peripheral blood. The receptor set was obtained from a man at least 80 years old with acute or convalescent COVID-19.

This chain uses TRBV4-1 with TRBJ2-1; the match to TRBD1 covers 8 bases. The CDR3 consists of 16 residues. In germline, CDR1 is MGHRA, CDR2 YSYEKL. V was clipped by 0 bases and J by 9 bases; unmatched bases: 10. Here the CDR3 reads CASSQEGTGVGGEQFF. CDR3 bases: TGCGCCAGCAGCCAAGAAGGGACAGGCGTTGGGGGTGAGCAGTTCTTC.

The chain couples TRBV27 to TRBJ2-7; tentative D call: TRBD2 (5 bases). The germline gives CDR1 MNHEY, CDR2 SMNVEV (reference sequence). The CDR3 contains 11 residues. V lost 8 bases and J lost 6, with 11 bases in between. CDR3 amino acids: CASSARGEQYF. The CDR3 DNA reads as TGTGCCAGCTCAGCTCGGGGCGAGCAGTACTTC.

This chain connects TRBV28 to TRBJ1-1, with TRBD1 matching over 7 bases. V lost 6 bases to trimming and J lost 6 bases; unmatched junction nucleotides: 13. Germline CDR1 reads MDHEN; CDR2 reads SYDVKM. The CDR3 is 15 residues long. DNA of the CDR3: TGTGCCAGCAGCCCGGTAACAGGGGTTCGACCTGAAGCTTTCTTT. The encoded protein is CASSPVTGVRPEAFF.

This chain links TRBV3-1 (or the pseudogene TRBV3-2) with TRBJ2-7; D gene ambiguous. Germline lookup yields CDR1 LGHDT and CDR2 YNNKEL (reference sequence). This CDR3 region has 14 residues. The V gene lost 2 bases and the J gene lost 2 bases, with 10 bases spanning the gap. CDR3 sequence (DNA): TGTGCCAGCAGCCAAACCGGAACTACCTACGAGCAGTACTTC. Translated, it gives CASSQTGTTYEQYF.

The CDR3 nucleotides are TGTGCCAGTAGTACGAATACAGGGCGGAACACTGAAGCTTTCTTT. This encodes CASSTNTGRNTEAFF. The V gene is TRBV19, the J gene TRBJ1-1; a possible D gene is TRBD1 (6 bases). This CDR3 region has 15 residues. Germline V gives CDR1 LNHDA, CDR2 SQIVND (reference sequence). V was cut by 4 bases and J by 1 base, with 13 bases left in between. Full variable domain (rest looked up from reference TRBV19 and TRBJ1-1): DGGITQSPKYLFRKEGQNVTLSCEQNLNHDAMYWYRQDPGQGLRLIYYSQIVNDFQKGDIAEGYSVSREKKESFPLTVTSAQKNPTAFYLCASSTNTGRNTEAFFGQGTRLTVV.

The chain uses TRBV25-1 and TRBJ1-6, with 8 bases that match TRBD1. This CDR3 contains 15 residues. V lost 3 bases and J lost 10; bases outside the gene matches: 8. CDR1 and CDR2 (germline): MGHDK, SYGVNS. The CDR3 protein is CASSDRQGSGSPLHF. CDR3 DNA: TGTGCCAGCAGTGATCGACAGGGGAGCGGATCACCCCTCCACTTT.

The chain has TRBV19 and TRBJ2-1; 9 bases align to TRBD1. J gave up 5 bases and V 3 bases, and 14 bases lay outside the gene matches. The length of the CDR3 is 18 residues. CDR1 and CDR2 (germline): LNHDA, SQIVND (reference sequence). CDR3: CASSIQSGTGRWNNEQFF. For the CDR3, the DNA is TGTGCCAGTAGTATTCAATCCGGGACAGGGAGGTGGAACAATGAGCAGTTCTTC.

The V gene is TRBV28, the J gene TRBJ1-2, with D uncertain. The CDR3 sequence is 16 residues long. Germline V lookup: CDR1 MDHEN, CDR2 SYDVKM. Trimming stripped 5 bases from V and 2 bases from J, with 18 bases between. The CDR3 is CASSPEGKTDNYGYTF. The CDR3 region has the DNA TGTGCCAGCAGTCCCGAGGGAAAGACGGACAACTATGGCTACACCTTC.

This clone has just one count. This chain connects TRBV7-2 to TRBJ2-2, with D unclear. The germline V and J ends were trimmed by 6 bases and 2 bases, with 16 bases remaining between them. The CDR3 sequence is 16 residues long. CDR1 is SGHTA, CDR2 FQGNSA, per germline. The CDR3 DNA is TGTGCCAGCAGTGTGGGCCCAACCCGCAACACCGGGGAGCTGTTTTTT. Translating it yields CASSVGPTRNTGELFF.

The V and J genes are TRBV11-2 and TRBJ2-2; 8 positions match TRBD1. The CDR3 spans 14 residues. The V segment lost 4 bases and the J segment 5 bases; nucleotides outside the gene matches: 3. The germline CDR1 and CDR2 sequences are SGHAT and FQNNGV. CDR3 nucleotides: TGTGCCAGCAGCTGGGACAGGCTAACCGGGGAGCTGTTTTTT. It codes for CASSWDRLTGELFF. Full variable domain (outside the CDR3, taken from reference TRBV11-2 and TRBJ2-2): EAGVAQSPRYKIIEKRQSVAFWCNPISGHATLYWYQQILGQGPKLLIQFQNNGVVDDSQLPKDRFSAERLKGVDSTLKIQPAKLEDSAVYLCASSWDRLTGELFFGEGSRLTVL.

This chain's CDR3 is CASSSQMNTEAFF. The DNA of the CDR3 is TGTGCCAGCAGCTCACAGATGAACACTGAAGCTTTCTTT. The chain joins TRBV5-4 to TRBJ1-1; D ambiguous. Germline CDR1 SGHNT, CDR2 YYREEE (reference sequence). Trimming shortened V by 3 bases and J by 0 bases, and 6 bases separated the two germline ends. The CDR3 sequence is 13 residues long. Variable domain in full (rest from reference TRBV5-4 and TRBJ1-1): ETGVTQSPTHLIKTRGQQVTLRCSSQSGHNTVSWYQQALGQGPQFIFQYYREEENGRGNFPPRFSGLQFPNYSSELNVNALELDDSALYLCASSSQMNTEAFFGQGTRLTVV.

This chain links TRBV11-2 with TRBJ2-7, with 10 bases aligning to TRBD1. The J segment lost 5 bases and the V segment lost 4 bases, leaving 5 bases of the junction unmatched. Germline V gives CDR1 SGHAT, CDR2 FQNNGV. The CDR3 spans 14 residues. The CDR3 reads CASSSDRGRNEQYF. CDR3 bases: TGTGCCAGCAGCTCCGACAGGGGGCGGAACGAGCAGTACTTC.

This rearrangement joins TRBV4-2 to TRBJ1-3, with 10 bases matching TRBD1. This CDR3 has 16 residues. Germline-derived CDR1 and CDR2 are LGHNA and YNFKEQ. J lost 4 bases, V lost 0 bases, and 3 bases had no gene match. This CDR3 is CASSQEGTGVGNTIYF. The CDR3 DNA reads TGTGCCAGCAGCCAAGAGGGGACAGGGGTCGGAAACACCATATATTTT.

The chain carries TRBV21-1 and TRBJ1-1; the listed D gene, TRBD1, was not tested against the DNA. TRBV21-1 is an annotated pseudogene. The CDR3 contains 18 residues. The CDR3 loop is CASSKQGTFHQGFHEAFF. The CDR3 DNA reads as TGTGCCAGCAGCAAACAGGGGACCTTCCATCAGGGTTTTCATGAAGCTTTCTTT.

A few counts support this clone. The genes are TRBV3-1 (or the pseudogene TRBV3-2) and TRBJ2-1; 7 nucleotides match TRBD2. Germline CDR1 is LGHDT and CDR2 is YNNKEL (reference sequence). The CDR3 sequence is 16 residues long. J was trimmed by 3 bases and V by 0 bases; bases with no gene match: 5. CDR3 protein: CASSQEILAVYNEQFF. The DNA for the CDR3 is TGTGCCAGCAGCCAAGAAATTCTAGCGGTCTACAATGAGCAGTTCTTC.

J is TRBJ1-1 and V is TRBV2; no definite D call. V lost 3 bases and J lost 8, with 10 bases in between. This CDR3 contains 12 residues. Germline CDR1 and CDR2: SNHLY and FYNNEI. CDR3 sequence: CASSETRREAFF. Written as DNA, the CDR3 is TGTGCCAGCAGTGAGACGCGCAGGGAAGCTTTCTTT.

CDR3 DNA: TGTGCCAGCAGTGCGTTCCGGGACAGGGGGCGGACTGAAGCTTTCTTT. Protein: CASSAFRDRGRTEAFF. This chain joins TRBV6-1 and TRBJ1-1, with 12 bases that match TRBD1. The CDR3 covers 16 residues. With V trimmed by 4 bases and J by 5 bases, 8 bases remained unmatched. Germline V gene sequence: CDR1 MNHNS, CDR2 SASEGT.

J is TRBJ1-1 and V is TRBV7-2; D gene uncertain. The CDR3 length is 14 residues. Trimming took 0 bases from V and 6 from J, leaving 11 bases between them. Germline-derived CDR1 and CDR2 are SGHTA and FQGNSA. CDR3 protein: CASSLALSVAEAFF. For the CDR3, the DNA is TGTGCCAGCAGCTTAGCGCTATCTGTAGCTGAAGCTTTCTTT. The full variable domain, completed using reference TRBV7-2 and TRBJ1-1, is GAGVSQSPSNKVTEKGKDVELRCDPISGHTALYWYRQSLGQGLEFLIYFQGNSAPDKSGLPSDRFSAERTGGSVSTLTIQRTQQEDSAVYLCASSLALSVAEAFFGQGTRLTVV.

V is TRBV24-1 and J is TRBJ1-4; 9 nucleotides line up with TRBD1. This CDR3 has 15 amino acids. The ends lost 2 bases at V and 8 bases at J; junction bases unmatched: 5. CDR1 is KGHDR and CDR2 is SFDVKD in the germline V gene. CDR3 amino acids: CATSDSGTGKEKLFF. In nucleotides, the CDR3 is TGTGCCACCAGTGATTCAGGGACAGGGAAGGAAAAACTGTTTTTT.

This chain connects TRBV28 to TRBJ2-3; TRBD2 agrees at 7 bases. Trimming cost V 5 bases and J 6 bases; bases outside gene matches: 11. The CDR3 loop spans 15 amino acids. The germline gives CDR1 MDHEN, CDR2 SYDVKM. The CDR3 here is CASSLAGEGTDTQYF. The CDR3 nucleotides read TGTGCCAGCAGTCTTGCGGGAGAGGGAACGGATACGCAGTATTTT.

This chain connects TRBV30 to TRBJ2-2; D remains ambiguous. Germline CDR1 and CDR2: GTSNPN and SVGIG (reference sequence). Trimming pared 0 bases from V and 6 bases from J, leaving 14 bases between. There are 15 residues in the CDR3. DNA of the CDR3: TGTGCCTGGAGTGTACGGTCAGGTTTGTCCGGGGAGCTGTTTTTT. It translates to CAWSVRSGLSGELFF.

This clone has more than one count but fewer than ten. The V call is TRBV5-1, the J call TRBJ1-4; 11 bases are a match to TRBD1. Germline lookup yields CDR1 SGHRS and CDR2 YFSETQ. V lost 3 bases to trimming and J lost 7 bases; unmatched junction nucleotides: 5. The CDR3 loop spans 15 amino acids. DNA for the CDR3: TGCGCCAGCAGCTCTCAGGGGACAGGGGGTGAAAAACTGTTTTTT. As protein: CASSSQGTGGEKLFF.

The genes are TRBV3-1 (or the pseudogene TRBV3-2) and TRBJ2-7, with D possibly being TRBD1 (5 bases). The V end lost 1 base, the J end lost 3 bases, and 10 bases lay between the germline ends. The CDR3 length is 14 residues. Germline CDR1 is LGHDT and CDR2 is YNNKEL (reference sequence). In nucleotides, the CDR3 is TGTGCCAGCAGCCAAGGGACATTCATCTACGAGCAGTACTTC. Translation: CASSQGTFIYEQYF.